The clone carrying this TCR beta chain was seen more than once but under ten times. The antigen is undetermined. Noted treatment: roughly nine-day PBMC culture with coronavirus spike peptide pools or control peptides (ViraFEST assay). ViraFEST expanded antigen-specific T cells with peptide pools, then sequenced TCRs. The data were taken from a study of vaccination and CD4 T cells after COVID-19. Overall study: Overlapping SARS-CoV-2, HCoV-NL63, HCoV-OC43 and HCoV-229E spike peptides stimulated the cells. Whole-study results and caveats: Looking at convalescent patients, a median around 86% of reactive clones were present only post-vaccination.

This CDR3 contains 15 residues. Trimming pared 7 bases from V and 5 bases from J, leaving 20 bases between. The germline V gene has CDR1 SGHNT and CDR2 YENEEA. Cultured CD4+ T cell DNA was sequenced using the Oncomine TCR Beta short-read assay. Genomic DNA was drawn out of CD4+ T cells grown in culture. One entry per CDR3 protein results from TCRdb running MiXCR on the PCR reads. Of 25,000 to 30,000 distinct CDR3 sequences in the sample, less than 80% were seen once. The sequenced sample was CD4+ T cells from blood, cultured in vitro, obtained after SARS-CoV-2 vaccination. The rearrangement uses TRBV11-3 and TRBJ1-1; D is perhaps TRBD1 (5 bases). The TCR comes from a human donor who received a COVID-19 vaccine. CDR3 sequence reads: CASIPSRGAFTEAFF. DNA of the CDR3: TGTGCCAGCATCCCCAGTCGGGGCGCCTTTACTGAAGCTTTCTTT. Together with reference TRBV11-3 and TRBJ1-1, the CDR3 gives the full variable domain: EAGVVQSPRYKIIEKKQPVAFWCNPISGHNTLYWYLQNLGQGPELLIRYENEEAVDDSQLPKDRFSAERLKGVDSTLKIQPAELGDSAVYLCASIPSRGAFTEAFFGQGTRLTVV.